This T cell receptor (beta chain) appears in the sequencing data of a study of beta chain features in type 1 diabetes. Study-level background: Patients and healthy donors were similar in age, gender and cell yields. General observations from the study: Within each of all four CD4+ subsets, Type 1 diabetes patients had TCRB CDR3s that were moderately but significantly shorter. VDJ junctions from type 1 diabetes patients carried fewer insertions and larger deletions.

As every portion of the isolated RNA was reverse transcribed, the sequencing read expressed TCRB transcripts. Reads for stem cell-like memory T cell samples averaged roughly 1 million. Profiling relied on immunoSEQ multiplex PCR, and the TCRdb table lists in-frame clones only, not all of them. The data hold about 53,000 clones, with approximately 60% observed a single time. There are 16 residues in the CDR3. The junction had 12 bases not matched to a gene; V was cut back by 3 bases and J by 7 bases. The germline V gene encodes CDR1 KGHSH and CDR2 LQKENI. This clone was seen a few times. Its antigen is as yet unknown. The single heparinised draw taken from each donor contained approximately 120 mL of blood on average.

The sample taken for sequencing was stem cell memory CD4+ T cells from blood. The receptor was derived from a woman under 40 with type 1 diabetes. The chain links TRBV18 to TRBJ2-1, with 7 bases that match TRBD1. The CDR3: CASSPTLTGDGNEQFF. In nucleotides, the CDR3 is TGTGCCAGCTCACCCACACTTACAGGGGACGGTAATGAGCAGTTCTTC.